These T cell receptor beta chains were read from a single sample in a study of T cells in Graves' hyperthyroidism and ophthalmopathy. MiXCR, applied by TCRdb to the multiplex PCR reads, yields one record per CDR3 protein. This table has hundreds of thousands of distinct CDR3 sequences, about 14% appearing once. The source material was blood. The receptors come from a woman in her thirties with Graves' hyperthyroidism that later progressed to Graves' ophthalmopathy. The CDR3 runs from the conserved cysteine through the conserved F or W. D genes are given only for firm matches. Part of the rows lack a size; the others show once, few, many or a class for expanded clones.

V,size,D,J,DNA,CDR3
TRBV11-2,many,.,TRBJ2-7,TGTGCCAGCAGCTTATCTGAAGGGGGGACCTACGAGCAGTACTTC,CASSLSEGGTYEQYF
TRBV11-2,.,.,TRBJ2-7,TGTGCCAGCAGCTTAGTCCCCGGGAACGAGCAGTACTTC,CASSLVPGNEQYF
TRBV5-1,many,.,TRBJ2-2,TGCGCCAGCAGCTTATCTCCGGGAGAAATCGGGGAGCTGTTTTTT,CASSLSPGEIGELFF
TRBV9,many,.,TRBJ2-7,TGTGCCAGCAGCGTAGTCAAGGGACCTTACGAGCAGTACTTC,CASSVVKGPYEQYF
TRBV29-1,.,TRBD1,TRBJ2-1,TGCAGCGGTATGGGACAGGGGGCAGTGGATGAGCAGTTCTTC,CSGMGQGAVDEQFF
TRBV30,.,TRBD2,TRBJ2-7,TGTGCCTGGAAACGGGGGGGTGAGCAGTACTTC,CAWKRGGEQYF
TRBV30,many,TRBD1,TRBJ1-1,TGTGCCTGTGGCGCAGGGGGGGGAACTGAAGCTTTCTTT,CACGAGGGTEAFF
TRBV7-3,many,.,TRBJ2-7,TGTGCCAGCAGCTTATCCGGGGGTGCACCCTACGAGCAGTACTTC,CASSLSGGAPYEQYF
TRBV15,few,TRBD2,TRBJ2-1,TGTGCCACCAGCAGACCCGCTAGCGGCAATGAGCAGTTCTTC,CATSRPASGNEQFF
TRBV9,.,.,TRBJ2-5,TGTGCCCAACGTGGAGCAAAAGAGACCCAGTACTTC,CAQRGAKETQYF
TRBV6-2/TRBV6-3,few,.,TRBJ2-5,TGTGCCAGCAGTTACTCGACGGGGGACGCGGAGACCCAGTACTTC,CASSYSTGDAETQYF
TRBV20-1,few,TRBD2,TRBJ2-7,TGCAGTGCTAGTTTAGCGGGCGACGAGCAGTACTTC,CSASLAGDEQYF
TRBV6-1,many,.,TRBJ1-2,TGTGCCAGCACCGAACAGGGAGCCTACTATGGCTACACCTTC,CASTEQGAYYGYTF
TRBV10-3,many,.,TRBJ1-4,TGTGCCATCAGTGAGCACAGTAACGAAAAACTGTTTTTT,CAISEHSNEKLFF
TRBV7-6,many,TRBD2,TRBJ2-3,TGTGCCAGCAGCTTAAGAGGCAGGAGGGAGGGAGCCGATACGCAGTATTTT,CASSLRGRREGADTQYF
TRBV15,many,TRBD1,TRBJ1-2,TGTGCCACCAGCAGAGATTCCGGACAGGGGGCGACCTATGGCTACACCTTC,CATSRDSGQGATYGYTF
TRBV25-1,few,TRBD1,TRBJ1-4,TGTGCCAGCAGTACCACCTGGACAGGCCATCCGACAAGGGATGAAAAACTGTTTTTT,CASSTTWTGHPTRDEKLFF
TRBV3-1,.,TRBD2,TRBJ2-7,TGTGCCAGCAGCCAAGATGCACTAGCGGGAGGGGAGACCTACGAGCAGTACTTC,CASSQDALAGGETYEQYF
TRBV6-1,many,TRBD2,TRBJ2-5,TGTGCCAGCAGTGGGGCGGGAGTGGAGACCCAGTACTTC,CASSGAGVETQYF
TRBV6-1,many,TRBD1,TRBJ1-6,TGTGCCAGCAGTTCCCCCCCGGGACAGAAGAATTCACCCCTCCACTTT,CASSSPPGQKNSPLHF
TRBV28,many,.,TRBJ1-6,TGTGCCAGCAGGTGGGGTTTAGACAATTCACCCCTCCACTTT,CASRWGLDNSPLHF
TRBV15,few,.,TRBJ1-5,TGTGCCACCAGCAGAGATCTCATCAGCGGGACCCATCAGCCCCAGCATTTT,CATSRDLISGTHQPQHF
TRBV30,.,.,TRBJ1-2,TGTGCCTGGAGTGTACCCGGTAGATCCTATGGCTACACCTTC,CAWSVPGRSYGYTF
TRBV9,many,TRBD1,TRBJ2-3,TGTGCCAGCAGCGCGACAGGGGATGGGACAGATACGCAGTATTTT,CASSATGDGTDTQYF
TRBV2,many,.,TRBJ2-7,TGTGCCAGCAGTGCCACCGGTACCAGCTACGAGCAGTACTTC,CASSATGTSYEQYF
TRBV6-1,.,.,TRBJ2-5,TGTGCCAGCAGTCCGAGACTAGGGTACATCCAAGAGACCCAGTACTTC,CASSPRLGYIQETQYF
TRBV3-1,few,.,TRBJ2-7,TGTGCCAGCAGCCTGGAGGGCACCCCCGAGCAGTACTTC,CASSLEGTPEQYF
TRBV7-3,.,.,TRBJ2-6,TGTGCCAGCAGCCCACAGGTATCTGGGGCCAACGTCCTGACTTTC,CASSPQVSGANVLTF
TRBV12-5,.,TRBD1,TRBJ1-2,TGTGCTAGTGCCCTGGGACAGGGTGGGTCTGGCTACACCTTC,CASALGQGGSGYTF
TRBV2,many,TRBD2,TRBJ2-1,TGTGCCAGCAGCGTTAACGGACTAGCGGGGAGCTCCTACAATGAGCAGTTCTTC,CASSVNGLAGSSYNEQFF
TRBV3-1,few,.,TRBJ2-1,TGTGCCAGCAGCCAATCGGGAGCCTACAATGAGCAGTTCTTC,CASSQSGAYNEQFF
TRBV20-1,.,.,TRBJ2-1,TGCAGTGCTAGAGATGGGGCCGGCCTGGCCAACAATGAGCAGTTCTTC,CSARDGAGLANNEQFF
TRBV4-1,few,.,TRBJ1-5,TGCGCCAGCAGCCATTCCGGACAGCTAAATCAGCCCCAGCATTTT,CASSHSGQLNQPQHF
TRBV9,many,.,TRBJ1-1,TGTGCCAGCAGCCCACACCAGAACACTGAAGCTTTCTTT,CASSPHQNTEAFF
TRBV3-1,few,.,TRBJ1-2,TGTGCCAGCAGCCAAGAGGTAGCTGGGGGGAGCGGCTACACCTTC,CASSQEVAGGSGYTF
TRBV27,many,.,TRBJ1-1,TGTGCCAGCAGTTCCCCGGGGTTCATGAACACTGAAGCTTTCTTT,CASSSPGFMNTEAFF
TRBV28,once,TRBD2,TRBJ2-5,TGTGCCAGCAGTTTAATGCTAGCGGGAGAGGAGACCCAGTACTTC,CASSLMLAGEETQYF
TRBV24-1,many,TRBD1,TRBJ1-4,TGTGCCACCAGTGACGGACAGGGACAAGGTGAAAAACTGTTTTTT,CATSDGQGQGEKLFF
TRBV7-6,.,.,TRBJ2-5,TGTGCCAGCAGCGCCGGGTGGGGGACCGCCCCCGGGGAGACCCAGTACTTC,CASSAGWGTAPGETQYF